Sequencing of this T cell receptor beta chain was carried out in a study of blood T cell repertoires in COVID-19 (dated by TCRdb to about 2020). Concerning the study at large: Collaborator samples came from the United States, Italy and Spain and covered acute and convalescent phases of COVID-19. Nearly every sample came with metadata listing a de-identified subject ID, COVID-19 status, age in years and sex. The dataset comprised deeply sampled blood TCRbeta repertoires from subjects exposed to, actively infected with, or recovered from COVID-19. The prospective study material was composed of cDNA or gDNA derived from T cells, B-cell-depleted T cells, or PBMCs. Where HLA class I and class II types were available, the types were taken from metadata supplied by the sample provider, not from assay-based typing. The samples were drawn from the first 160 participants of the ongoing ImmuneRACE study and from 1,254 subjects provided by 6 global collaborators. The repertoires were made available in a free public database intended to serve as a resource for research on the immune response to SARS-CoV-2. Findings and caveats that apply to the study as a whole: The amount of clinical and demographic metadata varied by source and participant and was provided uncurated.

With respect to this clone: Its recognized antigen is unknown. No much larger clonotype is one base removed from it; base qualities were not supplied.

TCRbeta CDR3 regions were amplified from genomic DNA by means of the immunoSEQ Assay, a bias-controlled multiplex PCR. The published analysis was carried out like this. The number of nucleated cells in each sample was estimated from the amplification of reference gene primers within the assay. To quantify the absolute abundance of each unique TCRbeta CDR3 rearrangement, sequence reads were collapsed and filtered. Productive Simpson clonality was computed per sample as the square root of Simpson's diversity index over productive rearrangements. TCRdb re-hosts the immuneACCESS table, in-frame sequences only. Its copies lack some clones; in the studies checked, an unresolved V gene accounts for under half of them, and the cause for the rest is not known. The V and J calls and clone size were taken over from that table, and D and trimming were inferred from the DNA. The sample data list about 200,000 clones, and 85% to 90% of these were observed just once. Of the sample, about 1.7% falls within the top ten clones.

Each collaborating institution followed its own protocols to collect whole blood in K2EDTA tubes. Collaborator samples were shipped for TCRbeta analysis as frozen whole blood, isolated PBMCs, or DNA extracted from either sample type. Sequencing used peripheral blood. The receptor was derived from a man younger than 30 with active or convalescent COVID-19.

In nucleotide form, the sequence is TGTGCCTGGAGTATGAAGACAGGGGATAACTATGGCTACACCTTC. Translation gives CAWSMKTGDNYGYTF. The chain joins TRBV30 to TRBJ1-2, with 8 bases matching TRBD1. From the germline V gene (reference sequence), CDR1 is GTSNPN and CDR2 is SVGIG. Trimming accounts for 2 bases at V and 1 base at J, while the number of junction bases matched to no gene is 6. The CDR3, from cysteine to phenylalanine, totals 15 residues. The CDR3 DNA has 45 bases and is translated from base 1. This CDR3, with the reference TRBV30 and TRBJ1-2 proteins standing in past its ends, gives the full variable domain SQTIHQWPATLVQPVGSPLSLECTVEGTSNPNLYWYRQAAGRGLQLLFYSVGIGQISSEVPQNLSASRPQDRQFILSSKKLLLSDSGFYLCAWSMKTGDNYGYTFGSGTRLTVV.